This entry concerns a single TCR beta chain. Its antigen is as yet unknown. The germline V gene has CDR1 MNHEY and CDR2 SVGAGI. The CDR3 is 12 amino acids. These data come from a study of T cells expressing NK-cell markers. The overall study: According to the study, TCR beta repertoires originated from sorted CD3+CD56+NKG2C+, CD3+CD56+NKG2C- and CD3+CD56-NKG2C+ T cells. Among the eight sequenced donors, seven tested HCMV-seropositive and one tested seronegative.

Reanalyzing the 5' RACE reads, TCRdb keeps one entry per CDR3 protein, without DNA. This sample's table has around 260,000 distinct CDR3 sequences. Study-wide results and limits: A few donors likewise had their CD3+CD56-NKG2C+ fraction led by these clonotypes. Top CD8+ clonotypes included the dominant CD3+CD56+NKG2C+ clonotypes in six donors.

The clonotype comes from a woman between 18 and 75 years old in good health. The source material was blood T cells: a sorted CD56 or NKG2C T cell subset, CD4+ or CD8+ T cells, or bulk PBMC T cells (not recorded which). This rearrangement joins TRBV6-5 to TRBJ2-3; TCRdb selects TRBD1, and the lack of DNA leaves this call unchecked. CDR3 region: CASSWGGDTQYF.